This is a list of T cell receptor beta chains from one sample in a study of blood T cell repertoires in COVID-19. Data came from immunoSEQ multiplex PCR; TCRdb stores just in-frame clones and leaves some out. Among 85,000 to 110,000 clones listed, about 90% were seen once. Material: peripheral blood. These receptors were collected from a man in his forties or fifties in a cohort sampled during active COVID-19. The CDR3 runs from the conserved cysteine through the conserved F or W. D genes are given only for firm matches. A row's size may be missing; if present it is once, few, many or a size class.

j_call,v_call,clone_size,d_call,cdr3_aa,cdr3_nt
TRBJ2-2,TRBV11-3,.,TRBD1,CASSLGTGGGSGELFF,TGTGCCAGCAGCTTAGGAACAGGGGGCGGTTCCGGGGAGCTGTTTTTT
TRBJ2-5,TRBV5-4,.,.,CASSLPSQGYETQYF,TGTGCCAGCAGCCTACCATCACAGGGATACGAGACCCAGTACTTC
TRBJ1-2,TRBV19,.,.,CASSIPTASYGYTF,TGTGCCAGTAGTATACCGACAGCGAGCTATGGCTACACCTTC
TRBJ2-7,TRBV7-8,few,.,CASSLVLGTYSYEQYF,TGTGCCAGCAGCTTAGTTCTAGGGACTTACTCCTACGAGCAGTACTTC
TRBJ1-5,TRBV3-1/TRBV3-2,.,.,CASSQGVSSNQPQHF,TGTGCCAGCAGCCAAGGTGTCAGTAGCAATCAGCCCCAGCATTTT
TRBJ2-4,TRBV2,.,.,CASSDPAGIQYF,TGTGCCAGCAGTGACCCCGCGGGGATTCAGTACTTC
TRBJ2-2,TRBV7-2,.,TRBD2,CASRPSGGTGELFF,TGTGCCAGCAGACCTAGCGGGGGGACCGGGGAGCTGTTTTTT
TRBJ2-1,TRBV5-6,.,.,CASSLPEGQIDNEQFF,TGTGCCAGCAGCTTGCCGGAAGGACAGATAGACAATGAGCAGTTCTTC
TRBJ2-3,TRBV29-1,.,.,CSVERRGPDTQYF,TGCAGCGTTGAGAGGCGGGGGCCAGATACGCAGTATTTT
TRBJ2-1,TRBV9,once,TRBD2,CASSGLATYNEQFF,TGTGCCAGCAGCGGACTAGCGACCTACAATGAGCAGTTCTTC
TRBJ1-2,TRBV6-5,.,.,CVSTLLGASYTF,TGTGTCAGCACCCTGCTAGGAGCGAGCTACACCTTC
TRBJ2-3,TRBV11-3,.,.,CASSLDLTDTDTQYF,TGTGCCAGCAGCTTAGATCTGACAGACACAGATACGCAGTATTTT
TRBJ2-2,TRBV5-4,.,.,CASSLGQRTGELFF,TGTGCCAGCAGCTTGGGGCAGCGCACCGGGGAGCTGTTTTTT
TRBJ2-3,TRBV12-5,.,TRBD2,CASGDSGGVDTQYF,TGTGCTAGTGGTGACTCGGGGGGGGTAGATACGCAGTATTTT
TRBJ2-5,TRBV29-1,.,.,CSVERSSPETQYF,TGCAGCGTTGAGAGGTCCTCCCCTGAAACCCAGTACTTC
TRBJ2-5,TRBV5-1,.,.,CASSLATAYQETQYF,TGCGCCAGCAGCTTGGCCACAGCTTATCAAGAGACCCAGTACTTC
TRBJ1-2,TRBV11-2,.,.,CASSLRGFYGYTF,TGTGCCAGCAGCCTCCGCGGCTTCTATGGCTACACCTTC
TRBJ1-2,TRBV6-2/TRBV6-3,.,TRBD1,CASSYPTHSGTGRNGYTF,TGTGCCAGCAGTTACCCGACACACAGCGGGACAGGGCGGAATGGCTACACCTTC
TRBJ2-3,TRBV10-3,.,TRBD2,CAISEIAGATSDTQYF,TGTGCCATCAGTGAGATAGCGGGGGCCACCTCTGATACGCAGTATTTT
TRBJ1-2,TRBV6-6,once,.,CASSARGRGGYGYTF,TGTGCCAGCAGTGCCCGAGGCAGGGGTGGGTATGGCTACACCTTC
TRBJ2-5,TRBV7-2,once,TRBD2,CASSPGLAVETQYF,TGTGCCAGCAGCCCCGGACTAGCCGTGGAGACCCAGTACTTC
TRBJ2-2,TRBV7-6,.,TRBD1,CASSLQGAGTGELFF,TGTGCCAGCAGCTTACAGGGGGCGGGGACCGGGGAGCTGTTTTTT
TRBJ1-5,TRBV6-5,once,.,CASRLTLNQPQHF,TGTGCCAGCAGGCTAACGTTAAATCAGCCCCAGCATTTT